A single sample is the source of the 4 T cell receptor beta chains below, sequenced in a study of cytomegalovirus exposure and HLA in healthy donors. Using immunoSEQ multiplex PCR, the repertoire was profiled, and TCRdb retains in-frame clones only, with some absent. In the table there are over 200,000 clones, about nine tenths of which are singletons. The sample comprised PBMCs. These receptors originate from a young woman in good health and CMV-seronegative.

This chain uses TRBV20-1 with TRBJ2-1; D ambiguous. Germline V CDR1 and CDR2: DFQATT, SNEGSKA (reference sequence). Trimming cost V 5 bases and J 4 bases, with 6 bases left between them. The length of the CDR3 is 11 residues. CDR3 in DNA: TGCAGTGCTTACTCGTACAATGAGCAGTTCTTC. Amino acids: CSAYSYNEQFF.

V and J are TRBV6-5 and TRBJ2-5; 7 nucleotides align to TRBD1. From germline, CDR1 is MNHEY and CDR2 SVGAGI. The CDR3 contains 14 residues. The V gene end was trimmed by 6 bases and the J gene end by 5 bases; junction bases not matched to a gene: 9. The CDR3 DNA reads TGTGCCAGCAGCTCGAGGGGGCTGAGGGAGACCCAGTACTTC. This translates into CASSSRGLRETQYF.

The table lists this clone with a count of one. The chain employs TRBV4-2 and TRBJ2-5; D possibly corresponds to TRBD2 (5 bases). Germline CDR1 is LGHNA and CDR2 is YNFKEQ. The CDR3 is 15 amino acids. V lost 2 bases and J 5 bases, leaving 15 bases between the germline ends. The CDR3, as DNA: TGTGCCAGCAGCCAAAGCAGCGGTAGACACGAGACCCAGTACTTC. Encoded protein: CASSQSSGRHETQYF.

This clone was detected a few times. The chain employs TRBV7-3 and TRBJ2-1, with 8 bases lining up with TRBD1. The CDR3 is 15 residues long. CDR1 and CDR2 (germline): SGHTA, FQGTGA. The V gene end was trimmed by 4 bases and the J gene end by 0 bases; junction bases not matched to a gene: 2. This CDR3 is CASSYTGGSYNEQFF. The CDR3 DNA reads TGTGCCAGCAGCTACACAGGGGGCTCCTACAATGAGCAGTTCTTC.